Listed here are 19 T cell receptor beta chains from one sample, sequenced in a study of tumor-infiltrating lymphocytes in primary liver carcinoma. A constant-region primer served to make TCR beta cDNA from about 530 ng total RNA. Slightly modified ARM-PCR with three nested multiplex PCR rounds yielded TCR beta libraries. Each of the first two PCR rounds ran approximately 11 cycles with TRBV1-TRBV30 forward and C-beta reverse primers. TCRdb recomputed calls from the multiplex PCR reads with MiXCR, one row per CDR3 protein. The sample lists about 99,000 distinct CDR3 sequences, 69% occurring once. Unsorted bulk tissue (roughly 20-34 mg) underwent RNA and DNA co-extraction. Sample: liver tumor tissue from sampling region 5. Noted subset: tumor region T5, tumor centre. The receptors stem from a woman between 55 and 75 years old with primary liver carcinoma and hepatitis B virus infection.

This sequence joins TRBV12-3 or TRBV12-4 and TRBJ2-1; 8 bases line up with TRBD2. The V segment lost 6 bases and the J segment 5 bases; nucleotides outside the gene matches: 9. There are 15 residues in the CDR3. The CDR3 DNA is TGTGCCAGCAGCCCTCCGGGACTAGAACACAATGAGCAGTTCTTC. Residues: CASSPPGLEHNEQFF.

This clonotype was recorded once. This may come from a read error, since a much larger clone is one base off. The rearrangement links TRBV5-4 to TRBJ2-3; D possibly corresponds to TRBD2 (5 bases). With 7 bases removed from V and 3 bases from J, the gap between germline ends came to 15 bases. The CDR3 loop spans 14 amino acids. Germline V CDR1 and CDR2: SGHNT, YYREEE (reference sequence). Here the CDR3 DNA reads TGTGCCAGCGGCTGGGTCGGCGGGACAGATACGCAGTATTTT. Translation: CASGWVGGTDTQYF.

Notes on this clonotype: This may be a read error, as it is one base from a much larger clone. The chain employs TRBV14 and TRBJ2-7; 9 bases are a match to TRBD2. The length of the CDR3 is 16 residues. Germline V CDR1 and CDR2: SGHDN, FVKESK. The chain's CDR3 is CVSSQKSRLAGNEQYF. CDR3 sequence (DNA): TGTGTCAGCAGCCAAAAGTCCCGCCTAGCGGGAAACGAGCAGTACTTC.

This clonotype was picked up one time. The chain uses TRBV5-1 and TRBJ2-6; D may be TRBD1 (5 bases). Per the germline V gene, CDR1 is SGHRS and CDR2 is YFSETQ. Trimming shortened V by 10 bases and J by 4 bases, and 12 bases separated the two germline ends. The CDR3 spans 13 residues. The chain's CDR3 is CAGMQGGANVLTF. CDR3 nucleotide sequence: TGCGCCGGCATGCAGGGAGGGGCCAACGTCCTGACTTTC.

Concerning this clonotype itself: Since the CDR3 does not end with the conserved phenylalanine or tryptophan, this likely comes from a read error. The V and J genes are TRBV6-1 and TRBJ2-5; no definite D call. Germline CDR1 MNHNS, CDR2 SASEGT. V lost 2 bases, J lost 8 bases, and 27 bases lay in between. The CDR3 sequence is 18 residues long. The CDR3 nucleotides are TGTGCCAGCAGTGAATCGGCCGAGGCCAGCCAGCTTGGGGAAACCCAGTACCTC. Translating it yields CASSESAEASQLGETQYL.

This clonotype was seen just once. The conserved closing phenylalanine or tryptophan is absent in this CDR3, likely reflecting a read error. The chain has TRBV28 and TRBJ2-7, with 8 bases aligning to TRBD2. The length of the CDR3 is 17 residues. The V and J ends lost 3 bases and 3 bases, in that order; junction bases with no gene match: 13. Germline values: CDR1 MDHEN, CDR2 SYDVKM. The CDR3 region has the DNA TGTGCCAGCAGTTTCCCCCGTGGGTGGCGGGAGGACTACGAGCAGTACTTA. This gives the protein CASSFPRGWREDYEQYL.

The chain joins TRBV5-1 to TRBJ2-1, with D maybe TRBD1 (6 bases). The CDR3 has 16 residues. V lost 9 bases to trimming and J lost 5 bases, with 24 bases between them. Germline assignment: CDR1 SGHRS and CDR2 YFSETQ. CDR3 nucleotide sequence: TGCGCCAAGAGCCCGGGCGGCAGGAGACAGGACAATGAGCAGTTCTTC. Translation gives CAKSPGGRRQDNEQFF.

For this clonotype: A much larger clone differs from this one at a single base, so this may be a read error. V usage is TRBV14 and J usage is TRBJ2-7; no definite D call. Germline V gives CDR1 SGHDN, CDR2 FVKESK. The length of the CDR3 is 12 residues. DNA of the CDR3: TGTGTCAGCAGCTTAACCTGGGACGAGCAGTACTTC. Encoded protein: CVSSLTWDEQYF.

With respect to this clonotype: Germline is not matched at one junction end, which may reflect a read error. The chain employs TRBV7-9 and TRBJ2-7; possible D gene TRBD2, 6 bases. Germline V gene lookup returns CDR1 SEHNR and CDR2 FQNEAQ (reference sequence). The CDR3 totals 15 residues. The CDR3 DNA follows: TGTGCCAGCAGCCCAGGGACGGGAGCTACCTACGAGCGGTACTTC. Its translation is CASSPGTGATYERYF.

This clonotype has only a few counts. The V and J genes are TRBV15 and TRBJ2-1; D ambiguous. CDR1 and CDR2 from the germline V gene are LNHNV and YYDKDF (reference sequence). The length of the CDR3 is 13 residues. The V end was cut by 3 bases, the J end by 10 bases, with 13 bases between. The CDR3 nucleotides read TGTGCCACCAGCAGGACTTCTATTAGCGAGCAGTTCTTC. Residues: CATSRTSISEQFF.

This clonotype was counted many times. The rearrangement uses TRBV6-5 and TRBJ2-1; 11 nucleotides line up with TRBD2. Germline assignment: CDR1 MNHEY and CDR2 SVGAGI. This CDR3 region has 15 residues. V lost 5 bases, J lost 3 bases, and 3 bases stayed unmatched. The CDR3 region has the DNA TGTGCCAGCAGTCCAACTAGCGGGGGCTACAATGAGCAGTTCTTC. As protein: CASSPTSGGYNEQFF.

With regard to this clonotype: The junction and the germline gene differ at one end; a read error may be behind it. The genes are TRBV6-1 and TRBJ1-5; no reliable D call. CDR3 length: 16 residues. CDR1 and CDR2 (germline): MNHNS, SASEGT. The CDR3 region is CASSEIYGHSNQSQHF. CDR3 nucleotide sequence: TGTGCCAGCAGTGAAATATATGGGCATAGCAATCAGTCCCAGCATTTT.

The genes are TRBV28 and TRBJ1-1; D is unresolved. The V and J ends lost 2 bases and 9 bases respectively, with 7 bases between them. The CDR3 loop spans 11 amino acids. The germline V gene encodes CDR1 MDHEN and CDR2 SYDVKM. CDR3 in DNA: TGTGCCAGCAGTTTAAACGCTAAAGCTTTCTTT. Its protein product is CASSLNAKAFF.

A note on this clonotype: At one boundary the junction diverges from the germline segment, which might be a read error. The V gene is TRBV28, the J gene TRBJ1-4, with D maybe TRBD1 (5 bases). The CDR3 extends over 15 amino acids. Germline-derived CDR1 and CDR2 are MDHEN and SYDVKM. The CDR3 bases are TGTGTCAGCAGTGGCTTCCAGGGATACAATGAAAAACTGTTTTTT. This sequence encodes CVSSGFQGYNEKLFF.

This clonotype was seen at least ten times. The CDR3 coding sequence is TGTGCCAGCAGTTCGAGGGGGGGTTCACCCCTCCACTTT. Translated: CASSSRGGSPLHF. The chain has TRBV12-3 or TRBV12-4 and TRBJ1-6; possibly TRBD1 for D (6 bases). There are 13 residues in the CDR3. V shed 4 bases and J shed 9 bases, with 10 bases lying between them.

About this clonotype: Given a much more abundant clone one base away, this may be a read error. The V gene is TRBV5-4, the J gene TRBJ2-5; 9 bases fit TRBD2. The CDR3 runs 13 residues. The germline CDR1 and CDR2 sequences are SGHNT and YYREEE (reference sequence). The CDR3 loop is CASSLERGETRYF. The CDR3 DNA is TGTGCCAGCAGCTTGGAGCGGGGGGAGACCCGGTACTTC.

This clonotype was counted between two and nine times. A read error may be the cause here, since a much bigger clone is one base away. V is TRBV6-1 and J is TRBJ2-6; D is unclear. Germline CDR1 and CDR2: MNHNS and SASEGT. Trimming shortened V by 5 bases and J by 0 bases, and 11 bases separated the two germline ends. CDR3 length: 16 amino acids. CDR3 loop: CASSRTSPSGANVLTF. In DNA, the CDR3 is TGTGCCAGCAGTAGGACCTCCCCCTCTGGGGCCAACGTCCTGACTTTC.

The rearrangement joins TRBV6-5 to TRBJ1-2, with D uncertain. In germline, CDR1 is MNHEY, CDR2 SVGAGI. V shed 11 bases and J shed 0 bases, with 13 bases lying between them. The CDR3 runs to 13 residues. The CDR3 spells CACSYFPNYGYTF. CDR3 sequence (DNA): TGTGCCTGTAGTTACTTCCCTAACTATGGCTACACCTTC.

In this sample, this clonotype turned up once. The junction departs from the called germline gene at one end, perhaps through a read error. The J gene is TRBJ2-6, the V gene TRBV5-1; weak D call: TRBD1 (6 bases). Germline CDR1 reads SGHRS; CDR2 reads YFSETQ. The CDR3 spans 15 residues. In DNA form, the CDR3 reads TGCGCCAGCAGCCCCTCAGGGGCTGGAGCCATCGTCCTGACTTTC. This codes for CASSPSGAGAIVLTF. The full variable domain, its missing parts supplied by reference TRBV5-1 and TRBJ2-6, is KAGVTQTPRYLIKTRGQQVTLSCSPISGHRSVSWYQQTPGQGLQFLFEYFSETQRNKGNFPGRFSGRQFSNSRSEMNVSTLELGDSALYLCASSPSGAGAIVLTFGAGSRLTVL.